What follows are 18 T cell receptor beta chains derived from one specimen sequenced in a study of blood T cell repertoires in COVID-19. The method was immunoSEQ multiplex PCR; TCRdb's version includes in-frame clones alone and lacks a portion of them. The data show 130,000 to 150,000 clones, roughly 86% seen once. Sequencing was carried out using peripheral blood. All receptors come from a man aged 65-85 years with acute or convalescent COVID-19.

Only one count was recorded for this clone. The rearrangement links TRBV20-1 to TRBJ2-6; D gene ambiguous. V lost 6 bases and J lost 0, with 12 bases in between. This CDR3 has 15 amino acids. The germline gives CDR1 DFQATT, CDR2 SNEGSKA (reference sequence). The CDR3 bases are TGCAGTGCGAGTGGCGGTAACTCTGGGGCCAACGTCCTGACTTTC. Translated, it gives CSASGGNSGANVLTF.

The chain couples TRBV27 to TRBJ1-5; 8 bases align to TRBD1. The V and J ends lost 6 bases and 1 base, in that order; junction bases with no gene match: 5. CDR1 is MNHEY and CDR2 is SMNVEV in the germline V gene (reference sequence). The CDR3 is 15 residues long. The CDR3 region is CASRGQGRSNQPQHF. Written as DNA, the CDR3 is TGTGCCAGCAGAGGACAGGGTCGGAGCAATCAGCCCCAGCATTTT.

V gene TRBV12-3 or TRBV12-4 combines with J gene TRBJ1-2; 7 bases map to TRBD1. V trimming: 4 bases; J trimming: 5 bases; junction bases outside the gene matches: 4. The CDR3 length is 13 residues. The CDR3 nucleotides are TGTGCCAGCAGTTCGCGACAGGGTTATGGCTACACCTTC. It codes for CASSSRQGYGYTF.

This chain uses TRBV6-6 with TRBJ1-4; D is uncertain. The germline V and J ends were trimmed by 2 bases and 14 bases, with 12 bases remaining between them. The CDR3 loop spans 12 amino acids. CDR1 is MNHNY, CDR2 SVGAGI, per germline (reference sequence). The CDR3 region has the DNA TGTGCCAGCAGTTACGGGCAGGCTCTCCTGTTTTTT. Its protein is CASSYGQALLFF.

The rearrangement links TRBV28 to TRBJ1-5; D is unresolved. With 3 bases removed from V and 6 bases from J, the gap between germline ends came to 9 bases. The CDR3 totals 13 residues. The germline V gene encodes CDR1 MDHEN and CDR2 SYDVKM. The CDR3 protein is CASSLHVSQPQHF. The CDR3 DNA reads TGTGCCAGCAGTTTGCACGTGAGTCAGCCCCAGCATTTT. Filled out from reference TRBV28 and TRBJ1-5, the complete variable domain reads DVKVTQSSRYLVKRTGEKVFLECVQDMDHENMFWYRQDPGLGLRLIYFSYDVKMKEKGDIPEGYSVSREKKERFSLILESASTNQTSMYLCASSLHVSQPQHFGDGTRLSIL.

V gene TRBV5-1 combines with J gene TRBJ1-6, with TRBD1 as a possible D gene (6 bases). The CDR3 has 14 amino acids. Trimming pared 2 bases from V and 9 bases from J, leaving 12 bases between. The germline CDR1 and CDR2 sequences are SGHRS and YFSETQ. DNA of the CDR3: TGCGCCAGCAGCTTAGGGGGTATGGCTTCACCCCTCCACTTT. This encodes CASSLGGMASPLHF. The whole variable domain, filled in from reference TRBV5-1 and TRBJ1-6, reads KAGVTQTPRYLIKTRGQQVTLSCSPISGHRSVSWYQQTPGQGLQFLFEYFSETQRNKGNFPGRFSGRQFSNSRSEMNVSTLELGDSALYLCASSLGGMASPLHFGNGTRLTVT.

This CDR3 is CASSESENGSYEQYF. In DNA, the CDR3 is TGTGCCAGCAGCGAGAGTGAAAACGGCTCCTACGAGCAGTACTTC. This chain joins TRBV28 and TRBJ2-7; D not certain. Trimming pared 6 bases from V and 0 bases from J, leaving 15 bases between. The length of the CDR3 is 15 residues. Per the germline V gene, CDR1 is MDHEN and CDR2 is SYDVKM.

V usage is TRBV7-8 and J usage is TRBJ1-1, with D possibly being TRBD1 (5 bases). CDR3 length: 15 amino acids. The V and J ends lost 5 bases and 5 bases respectively, with 18 bases between them. CDR1 and CDR2 (germline): SGHVS, FQNEAQ. The CDR3 reads CASSPRGQGGTEAFF. For the CDR3, the DNA is TGTGCCAGCAGCCCCCGCGGGCAGGGAGGGACTGAAGCTTTCTTT.

This clone was seen only once. J is TRBJ1-4 and V is TRBV29-1; D is unresolved. The CDR3 consists of 12 residues. The V and J ends lost 5 bases and 7 bases respectively, with 11 bases between them. CDR1 is SQVTM, CDR2 ANQGSEA, per germline. The chain's CDR3 is CSVRQAGEKLFF. The CDR3 DNA follows: TGCAGCGTTCGGCAGGCGGGTGAAAAACTGTTTTTT.

The J gene is TRBJ2-7, the V gene TRBV2, with D possibly being TRBD2 (6 bases). The germline V gene has CDR1 SNHLY and CDR2 FYNNEI. The CDR3 runs to 11 residues. The ends were cut back, 8 bases at V and 3 bases at J, with 8 bases in the middle. For the CDR3, the DNA is TGTGCCAGCGGCGGGGACTACGAGCAGTACTTC. Translating gives CASGGDYEQYF.

The V call is TRBV10-3, the J call TRBJ2-3; 8 nucleotides match TRBD1. The V gene end was trimmed by 6 bases and the J gene end by 4 bases; junction bases not matched to a gene: 9. This CDR3 spans 15 amino acids. Germline CDR1 reads ENHRY; CDR2 reads SYGVKD. CDR3 protein: CAISSSDREADTQYF. The CDR3 DNA reads as TGTGCCATCAGCTCTTCGGACAGGGAGGCAGATACGCAGTATTTT.

V and J are TRBV6-5 and TRBJ2-7; 8 bases are a match to TRBD1. Germline CDR1 reads MNHEY; CDR2 reads SVGAGI. This CDR3 contains 14 residues. Trimming removed 6 bases from V and 4 bases from J; junction bases left unmatched: 8. CDR3 bases: TGTGCCAGCAGCTACGGACAGGGCAGATACGAGCAGTACTTC. Translating it yields CASSYGQGRYEQYF.

The J gene is TRBJ2-3, the V gene TRBV5-4; TRBD1 matches at 9 bases. The germline CDR1 and CDR2 sequences are SGHNT and YYREEE (reference sequence). The CDR3 sequence is 16 residues long. The ends lost 6 bases at V and 4 bases at J; junction bases unmatched: 12. The CDR3 sequence: CASTGSRTGESDTQYF. The CDR3 coding sequence is TGTGCCAGCACCGGTTCCAGGACAGGGGAGTCAGATACGCAGTATTTT.

CDR3 in amino acids: CASSHQLGTGGTEAFF. The DNA of the CDR3 is TGTGCCAGCAGCCATCAACTCGGGACAGGGGGCACTGAAGCTTTCTTT. This chain connects TRBV3-1 (or the pseudogene TRBV3-2) to TRBJ1-1; TRBD1 matches 11 bases. Trimming took 3 bases from V and 4 from J; bases not matched to a gene: 7. This CDR3 contains 16 residues. CDR1 is LGHDT, CDR2 YNNKEL, per germline (reference sequence).

The chain joins TRBV3-1 (or the pseudogene TRBV3-2) to TRBJ2-5; TRBD2 matches 8 bases. Germline lookup yields CDR1 LGHDT and CDR2 YNNKEL (reference sequence). J lost 2 bases, V lost 4 bases, and 3 bases had no gene match. The CDR3 has 14 amino acids. The CDR3 sequence: CASSPSGGQETQYF. The CDR3 coding sequence is TGTGCCAGCAGCCCGAGCGGGGGACAAGAGACCCAGTACTTC.

This rearrangement joins TRBV14 to TRBJ2-3, with D hard to call. Per germline, CDR1 SGHDN and CDR2 FVKESK. The CDR3 loop spans 11 amino acids. V lost 3 bases to trimming and J lost 6 bases, with 4 bases between them. The CDR3 coding sequence is TGTGCCAGCAGCCACCGGGATACGCAGTATTTT. Translation gives CASSHRDTQYF.

The chain couples TRBV11-3 to TRBJ2-3, with 8 bases aligning to TRBD2. Trimming took 1 base from V and 1 from J; bases not matched to a gene: 1. Germline CDR1 SGHNT, CDR2 YENEEA. The CDR3 has 15 residues. The CDR3 DNA is TGTGCCAGCAGCTTAGGAGCGGGGGGCACAGATACGCAGTATTTT. It is translated as CASSLGAGGTDTQYF.

The chain couples TRBV27 to TRBJ1-6; 7 nucleotides align to TRBD1. Germline CDR1 MNHEY, CDR2 SMNVEV (reference sequence). This CDR3 contains 12 residues. Trimming at V came to 9 bases and at J to 10 bases, leaving 6 bases not matched to a gene. CDR3: CARWTGGSPLHF. CDR3 in DNA: TGTGCCAGATGGACAGGCGGATCACCCCTCCACTTT.